In this sample, the clone carrying this T cell receptor (beta chain) turned up once. This record comes from a study of OX40 agonist ivuxolimab in advanced cancers. Repertoires were generated with immunoSEQ multiplex PCR, while TCRdb's copy carries only in-frame clones and drops some. The sample records approximately 41,000 clones, about 89% being singletons. This CDR3 has 13 amino acids. Trimming took off 10 bases at V and 7 bases at J, with 17 bases between the two ends. Per germline, CDR1 MNHEY and CDR2 SVGAGI. This sequence originates from an adult with an advanced solid tumor such as melanoma, head and neck, liver or kidney cancer. The sample here was CD4+ or CD8+ T cells sorted from blood, taken in a trial of the OX40 agonist ivuxolimab. V is TRBV6-5 and J is TRBJ1-3; D gene ambiguous. For the CDR3, the DNA is TGTGCCACGGGCCGACTCCTCGGGAACACCATATATTTT. Translation gives CATGRLLGNTIYF.